These 11 T cell receptor beta chains share one sample of origin, sequenced in a study of breast tumors, draining lymph nodes, adjacent tissues. One entry per CDR3 protein, called by TCRdb with MiXCR from the multiplex PCR reads. This table has roughly 260,000 distinct CDR3 sequences, around 31% appearing once. The lymph nodes were axillary draining lymph nodes from breast cancer patients. What was sequenced was axillary lymph node tissue. These receptors came from a female donor with breast cancer. Some clones in this sample may be carry-over from other donors' samples.

At least ten counts were recorded for this clonotype. V and J are TRBV10-2 and TRBJ2-7; either TRBD1 or TRBD2 may fit D (5 bases each). Looked up from germline, CDR1 is WSHSY and CDR2 is SAAADI. This CDR3 contains 15 residues. Trimming pared 7 bases from V and 2 bases from J, leaving 18 bases between. CDR3 coding DNA: TGCGCCAGCAACTCGGCCGGGACGGCTACCTACGAGCAGTACTTC. Its translation: CASNSAGTATYEQYF.

The sample holds many counts of this clonotype. The chain combines TRBV11-2 with TRBJ2-1; D call uncertain. The CDR3 runs 13 residues. Trimming took off 1 base at V and 8 bases at J, with 9 bases between the two ends. Germline CDR1 is SGHAT and CDR2 is FQNNGV. CDR3 protein: CASSLVASYEQFF. The CDR3 DNA is TGTGCCAGCAGCTTAGTGGCTAGTTATGAGCAGTTCTTC.

The genes are TRBV5-4 and TRBJ1-1, with 8 bases lining up with TRBD1. CDR1 and CDR2 (germline): SGHNT, YYREEE (reference sequence). V shed 0 bases and J 1 base; nucleotides not matched to a gene: 2. The CDR3 runs 15 residues. This CDR3 reads CASSLAQGANTEAFF. CDR3 DNA sequence: TGTGCCAGCAGCTTGGCCCAGGGGGCGAACACTGAAGCTTTCTTT.

This clonotype has ten or more counts. CDR3 nucleotides: TGCAGTGCTGAGGGACTTGAAAAACTGTTTTTT. It codes for CSAEGLEKLFF. The rearrangement uses TRBV20-1 and TRBJ1-4, with D possibly being TRBD1 (5 bases). The CDR3 covers 11 residues. The germline V gene encodes CDR1 DFQATT and CDR2 SNEGSKA (reference sequence). Trimming removed 5 bases at V and 7 bases at J, with 8 bases between.

CDR3 loop: CASTGLAGDTDTQYF. The CDR3 DNA sequence: TGTGCCAGCACTGGACTAGCGGGAGACACAGATACGCAGTATTTT. This chain connects TRBV2 to TRBJ2-3; TRBD2 agrees at 13 bases. The length of the CDR3 is 15 residues. Germline CDR1 and CDR2: SNHLY and FYNNEI. Trimming took 7 bases from V and 2 from J; bases not matched to a gene: 3.

For this clonotype: A read error may be the cause here, since a much bigger clone is one base away. CDR3 protein: CASSQGVTDGYAF. As DNA, the CDR3 is TGCGCCAGCAGCCAAGGGGTTACGGATGGCTACGCCTTC. J is TRBJ1-2 and V is TRBV4-1; D is ambiguous. Germline V CDR1 and CDR2: MGHRA, YSYEKL. CDR3 length: 13 amino acids.

This clonotype was found many times. The chain carries TRBV5-1 and TRBJ2-7; 10 nucleotides agree with TRBD2. Looked up from germline, CDR1 is SGHRS and CDR2 is YFSETQ. V lost 3 bases and J lost 5; bases outside the gene matches: 11. This CDR3 comprises 16 residues. CDR3 DNA: TGCGCCAGCAGCTACCGTAGCGGGAGGAGCGGTGACGAGCAGTACTTC. Translation: CASSYRSGRSGDEQYF.

The genes are TRBV15 and TRBJ2-1; 7 bases map to TRBD2. The junction had 14 bases not matched to a gene; V was cut back by 5 bases and J by 10 bases. Germline-derived CDR1 and CDR2 are LNHNV and YYDKDF (reference sequence). CDR3 length equals 15 residues. CDR3 in amino acids: CATSFLPAGVREQFF. In DNA form, the CDR3 reads TGTGCCACCAGCTTCCTTCCCGCGGGAGTACGCGAGCAGTTCTTC.

V is TRBV28 and J is TRBJ2-7; 11 nucleotides align to TRBD2. This CDR3 is built from 15 residues. Germline CDR1 reads MDHEN; CDR2 reads SYDVKM. Trimming cost V 3 bases and J 2 bases; bases outside gene matches: 3. CDR3 coding DNA: TGTGCCAGCAGTTTGCTAGCGGGAGGTACCTACGAGCAGTACTTC. Translating it yields CASSLLAGGTYEQYF.

V gene TRBV28 combines with J gene TRBJ2-5; D unclear. This CDR3 has 12 amino acids. Germline assignment: CDR1 MDHEN and CDR2 SYDVKM. The V and J ends lost 4 bases and 2 bases respectively, with 5 bases between them. CDR3 DNA: TGTGCCAGCAGTTCCCAACAAGAGACCCAGTACTTC. Translated, it gives CASSSQQETQYF.

This clonotype was detected ten times or more. The rearrangement links TRBV12-3 or TRBV12-4 to TRBJ2-1; D gene unclear. The CDR3 length is 13 residues. Deletions cut 1 base from V and 9 bases from J, with 10 bases between. CDR3 in amino acids: CASSLGGIIEQFF. CDR3 in DNA: TGTGCCAGCAGTTTAGGTGGGATAATTGAGCAGTTCTTC.